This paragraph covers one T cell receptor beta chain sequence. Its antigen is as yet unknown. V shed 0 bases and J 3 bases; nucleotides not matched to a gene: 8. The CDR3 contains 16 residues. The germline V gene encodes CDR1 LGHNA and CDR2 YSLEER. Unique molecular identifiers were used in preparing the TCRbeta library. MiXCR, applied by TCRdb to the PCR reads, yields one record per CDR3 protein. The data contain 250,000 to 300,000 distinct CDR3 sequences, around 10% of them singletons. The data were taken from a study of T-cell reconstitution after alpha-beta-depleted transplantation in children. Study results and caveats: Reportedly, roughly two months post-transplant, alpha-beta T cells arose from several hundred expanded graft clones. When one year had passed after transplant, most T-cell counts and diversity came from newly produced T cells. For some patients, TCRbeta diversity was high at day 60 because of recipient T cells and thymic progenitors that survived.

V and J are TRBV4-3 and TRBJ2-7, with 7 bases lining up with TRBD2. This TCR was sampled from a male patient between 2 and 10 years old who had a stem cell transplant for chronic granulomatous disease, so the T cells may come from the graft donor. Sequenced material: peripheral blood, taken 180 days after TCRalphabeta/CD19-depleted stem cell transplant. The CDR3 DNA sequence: TGCGCCAGCAGCCAAGATTGGGCGGGAGCAATCTACGAGCAGTACTTC. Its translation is CASSQDWAGAIYEQYF.